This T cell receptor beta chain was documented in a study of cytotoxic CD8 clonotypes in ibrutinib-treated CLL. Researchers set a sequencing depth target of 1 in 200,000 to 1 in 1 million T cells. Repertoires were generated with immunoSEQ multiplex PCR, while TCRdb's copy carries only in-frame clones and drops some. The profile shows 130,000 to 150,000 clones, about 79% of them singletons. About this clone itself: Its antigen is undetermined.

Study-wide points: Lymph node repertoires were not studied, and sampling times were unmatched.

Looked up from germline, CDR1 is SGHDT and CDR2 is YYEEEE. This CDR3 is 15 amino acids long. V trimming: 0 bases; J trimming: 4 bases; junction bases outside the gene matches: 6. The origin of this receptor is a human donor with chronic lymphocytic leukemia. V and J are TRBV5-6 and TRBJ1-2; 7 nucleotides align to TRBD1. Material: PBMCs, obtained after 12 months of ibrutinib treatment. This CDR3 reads CASSLVGTATYGYTF. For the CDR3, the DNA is TGTGCCAGCAGCTTGGTTGGGACAGCGACCTATGGCTACACCTTC. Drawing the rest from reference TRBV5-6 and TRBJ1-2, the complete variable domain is DAGVTQSPTHLIKTRGQQVTLRCSPKSGHDTVSWYQQALGQGPQFIFQYYEEEERQRGNFPDRFSGHQFPNYSSELNVNALLLGDSALYLCASSLVGTATYGYTFGSGTRLTVV.